This T cell receptor (beta chain) was sequenced during a study of T cells in Graves' hyperthyroidism and ophthalmopathy. The investigators amplified TCR beta CDR3 regions from RNA transcripts. The HTBI primer set drove a first-round RT-PCR of the TCR CDR3. A single record per CDR3 protein comes from TCRdb applying MiXCR to the multiplex PCR reads. The sample holds 330,000 or so distinct CDR3 sequences, roughly 18% seen once. Notes on the study in general: Ophthalmopathy got predicted by the model a median around 6.6 months before its onset. Separation of ophthalmopathy from stable hyperthyroidism was achieved by a 13 V-J model. Appearing also in blood were most of the thyroid clonotypes expanded above 0.001.

CDR1 is DFQATT, CDR2 SNEGSKA, per germline (reference sequence). Trimming removed 3 bases from V and 3 bases from J, with 11 bases in between. CDR3 length: 13 amino acids. Patients were excluded because of uncontrolled infection, other autoimmune disease, pregnancy or lactation. In this sample, this clonotype turned up many times. Its antigen is not known. The chain recombines TRBV20-1 with TRBJ1-1, with D possibly TRBD1 on 5 matching bases. The sequenced material came from blood. This receptor was identified in a man between 50 and 59 years old with Graves' ophthalmopathy. CDR3 nucleotides: TGCAGTGCTAGTCTCGGGGCCCACACTGAAGCTTTCTTT. Amino acid sequence: CSASLGAHTEAFF.